The rows below give T cell receptor beta chains drawn from one sample of a study. TCRdb re-called the 5' RACE reads through MiXCR, storing one row per CDR3 protein. The sample shows some 30,000 distinct CDR3 sequences, approximately 30% of them seen only once. Sequencing was performed on naive CD4+ T cells sorted from a lymph node. These TCRs come from a female donor with breast cancer. Each CDR3 is given with its conserved first and last residue. Fields, in order: clone size, D gene, V gene, J gene, CDR3 DNA, CDR3 protein. D genes are given only for firm matches. Size is stated for part of the rows, as once, few or many counts, or as a class when the clone is expanded.

clone size: medium-sized; D gene: TRBD2; V gene: TRBV27; J gene: TRBJ2-7; CDR3 DNA: TGTGCCAGCAGTTTGAGAGGGAGGGCCTACGAGCAGTACTTC; CDR3 protein: CASSLRGRAYEQYF
clone size: NA; D gene: NA; V gene: TRBV11-2; J gene: TRBJ1-2; CDR3 DNA: TGTACCAGCAGCTTAGATCGGACAGACTATGGCTACACCTTC; CDR3 protein: CTSSLDRTDYGYTF
clone size: few; D gene: NA; V gene: TRBV29-1; J gene: TRBJ1-3; CDR3 DNA: TGCAGCGTTGAAGACATCGGGAGGAACACCATATATTTT; CDR3 protein: CSVEDIGRNTIYF
clone size: many; D gene: TRBD1; V gene: TRBV20-1; J gene: TRBJ1-1; CDR3 DNA: TGCAGTGCTACGGACAGGGTGAGGATGAACACTGAAGCTTTCTTT; CDR3 protein: CSATDRVRMNTEAFF
clone size: few; D gene: TRBD2; V gene: TRBV6-5; J gene: TRBJ2-1; CDR3 DNA: TGTGCCAGCAGCCCATCCGGGACTAGCGGGTGGGATGAGCAGTTCTTC; CDR3 protein: CASSPSGTSGWDEQFF
clone size: NA; D gene: TRBD1; V gene: TRBV4-2; J gene: TRBJ2-2; CDR3 DNA: TGTGCCAGCAGCCCCCGGACAGGGGTGAACACCGGGGAGCTGTTTTTT; CDR3 protein: CASSPRTGVNTGELFF
clone size: medium-sized; D gene: NA; V gene: TRBV20-1; J gene: TRBJ1-2; CDR3 DNA: TGCAGTGCTGCCCCAGATTACTATGGCTACACCTTC; CDR3 protein: CSAAPDYYGYTF
clone size: NA; D gene: TRBD1; V gene: TRBV20-1; J gene: TRBJ2-5; CDR3 DNA: TGCAGTGCTAGAGATGACAGGGACCAAGAGACCCAGTACTTC; CDR3 protein: CSARDDRDQETQYF
clone size: few; D gene: TRBD1; V gene: TRBV11-3; J gene: TRBJ1-4; CDR3 DNA: TGTGCCGACACGGGCACAGGGGTGGAAGAAAAACTGTTTTTT; CDR3 protein: CADTGTGVEEKLFF
clone size: once; D gene: TRBD2; V gene: TRBV5-1; J gene: TRBJ2-1; CDR3 DNA: TGCGCCAGCAGCCCAGGGACTAGCGGGAGGGGGAGTGAGCAGTTCTTC; CDR3 protein: CASSPGTSGRGSEQFF
clone size: NA; D gene: NA; V gene: TRBV3-1; J gene: TRBJ1-1; CDR3 DNA: TGTGCCAGCAGCCCAAGACGGGGGAATACTGAAGCTTTCTTT; CDR3 protein: CASSPRRGNTEAFF
clone size: few; D gene: NA; V gene: TRBV12-3/TRBV12-4; J gene: TRBJ2-1; CDR3 DNA: TGTGCCAGCAGTTTCCATAGTAACGGTTACAATGAGCAGTTCTTC; CDR3 protein: CASSFHSNGYNEQFF
clone size: NA; D gene: TRBD2; V gene: TRBV20-1; J gene: TRBJ2-1; CDR3 DNA: TGCAGTGCTAGGAGTCACCAAGCTAGCGGGAAAGGTGGGGGCTACAATGAGCAGTTCTTC; CDR3 protein: CSARSHQASGKGGGYNEQFF
clone size: NA; D gene: NA; V gene: TRBV19; J gene: TRBJ2-1; CDR3 DNA: TGTGCCAGTAGTATAGGGAGCTCCTACAATGAGCAGTTCTTC; CDR3 protein: CASSIGSSYNEQFF
clone size: NA; D gene: NA; V gene: TRBV3-1; J gene: TRBJ2-2; CDR3 DNA: TGTGCCAGCAGCCAAGACAGTGTGGTCGGGGAGCTGTTTTTT; CDR3 protein: CASSQDSVVGELFF
clone size: NA; D gene: NA; V gene: TRBV24-1; J gene: TRBJ2-3; CDR3 DNA: TGTGCCACCAGTCTGGGGGGGCTAAAACTCACAGATACGCAGTATTTT; CDR3 protein: CATSLGGLKLTDTQYF
clone size: few; D gene: NA; V gene: TRBV6-2/TRBV6-3; J gene: TRBJ2-6; CDR3 DNA: TGTGCCAGCAGTTACGGCTCTGGGGCCAACGTCCTGACTTTC; CDR3 protein: CASSYGSGANVLTF
clone size: NA; D gene: NA; V gene: TRBV12-3/TRBV12-4; J gene: TRBJ2-3; CDR3 DNA: TGTGCCAGCACCGTTCCTGGTCCCAGCACAGATACGCAGTATTTT; CDR3 protein: CASTVPGPSTDTQYF
clone size: NA; D gene: NA; V gene: TRBV20-1; J gene: TRBJ2-6; CDR3 DNA: TGCAGTGCTGCAGGGGCTTTCTCTGGGGCCAACGTCCTGACTTTC; CDR3 protein: CSAAGAFSGANVLTF
clone size: NA; D gene: TRBD2; V gene: TRBV9; J gene: TRBJ2-1; CDR3 DNA: TGTGCCAGCAGCGTAGCCCCGACTAGCGGGAGGAGGCAGTTCTTC; CDR3 protein: CASSVAPTSGRRQFF
clone size: NA; D gene: NA; V gene: TRBV5-1; J gene: TRBJ1-1; CDR3 DNA: TGCGCCAGCAGCCTGGACAGTGAAGCTTTCTTT; CDR3 protein: CASSLDSEAFF
clone size: NA; D gene: TRBD1; V gene: TRBV24-1; J gene: TRBJ1-2; CDR3 DNA: TGTGCCACCAGAGGGACAGGGGGCTCTGGCTACACCTTC; CDR3 protein: CATRGTGGSGYTF
clone size: many; D gene: NA; V gene: TRBV13; J gene: TRBJ1-5; CDR3 DNA: TGTGCCAGCAGCTCCCGGGAACACAATCAGCCCCAGCATTTT; CDR3 protein: CASSSREHNQPQHF
clone size: many; D gene: NA; V gene: TRBV6-5; J gene: TRBJ1-2; CDR3 DNA: TGTGCCAGCATAACAAACAGGGACGGAGGCTATGGCTACACCTTC; CDR3 protein: CASITNRDGGYGYTF
clone size: few; D gene: TRBD2; V gene: TRBV4-1; J gene: TRBJ2-2; CDR3 DNA: TGCGCCAGCAGCACGCTACTAGCGGGAAAAACCGGGGAGCTGTTTTTT; CDR3 protein: CASSTLLAGKTGELFF
clone size: many; D gene: TRBD1; V gene: TRBV10-3; J gene: TRBJ1-1; CDR3 DNA: TGTGCCATCAGTGAACGGGACAGGTTCCCTGAAGCTTTCTTT; CDR3 protein: CAISERDRFPEAFF
clone size: NA; D gene: TRBD2; V gene: TRBV4-3; J gene: TRBJ2-1; CDR3 DNA: TGCGCCAGCAGCCAAGATTCGGCTAGCGGAAGATACAATGAGCAGTTCTTC; CDR3 protein: CASSQDSASGRYNEQFF